Below are 4 T cell receptor beta chains sequenced from a single sample in a study of regulatory T cells in long-lasting Graves disease (dated by TCRdb to the early 2020s). Explained via the paper, the time point label denotes: newly diagnosed GD, antithyroid drugs for less than 3 months. For both TCR sequencing and RNA sequencing, RNA was extracted from PBMCs in TRIzol. Libraries came from multiplex PCR. Data came from an Illumina HiSeq 4000. CDR3 regions were amplified by Arm-PCR with iRepertoire HTBI primers to construct TCR beta libraries. TCRdb reanalyzed the raw reads on its own, using fastp at Q25 for trimming and MiXCR for clone calling, and kept in-frame beta chains. Each CDR3 protein gets just one entry, which takes the most common genes and DNA from the rows behind it. The sample profile shows a few hundred thousand distinct CDR3 sequences; about 13% of them were found once. Of the sample, over 7.5% falls within the top ten clones.

These data were also reused for a study on T cells in Graves' hyperthyroidism and ophthalmopathy.

The sample here was peripheral blood mononuclear cells (PBMCs), taken at new diagnosis, from a patient treated with antithyroid drugs. These receptors originate from a man in his thirties or forties with Graves disease. Donor details come from another sample of the same person, matched by shared clones.

This clonotype was seen at least ten times. V and J are TRBV27 and TRBJ2-1; 9 bases map to TRBD2. Germline V gene lookup returns CDR1 MNHEY and CDR2 SMNVEV (reference sequence). V dropped 2 bases and J dropped 7; count of bases not matched to a gene: 12. This CDR3 is 17 amino acids long. The CDR3, as DNA: TGTGCCAGCAGTTTAAGTAGCGGGAGCGAGGCCGCTAATGAGCAGTTCTTC. This codes for CASSLSSGSEAANEQFF.

Regarding this clonotype: This may be a read error, as it is one base from a much larger clone. The chain employs TRBV6-1 and TRBJ2-7; D uncertain. Germline V gene data show CDR1 as MNHNS and CDR2 as SASEGT. This CDR3 is built from 12 residues. Trimming removed 5 bases at V and 3 bases at J, with 8 bases between. The CDR3 sequence is CASSTKLYEQYF. For the CDR3, the DNA is TGTGCCAGCAGTACGAAGCTCTACGAGCAGTACTTC.

CDR3 coding DNA: TGTGCCAGCAGTATTCAGAGACTCGAGACCCAGTACTTC. Protein product: CASSIQRLETQYF. The chain is built from TRBV6-1 and TRBJ2-5; D gene ambiguous. With 5 bases removed from V and 5 bases from J, the gap between germline ends came to 12 bases. Germline V gives CDR1 MNHNS, CDR2 SASEGT. This CDR3 has 13 residues.

CDR3 in amino acids: CASTQGAGEQYF. CDR3 bases: TGTGCCAGCACACAGGGGGCCGGTGAGCAGTACTTC. V and J are TRBV19 and TRBJ2-7; 9 positions agree with TRBD1. CDR1 is LNHDA and CDR2 is SQIVND in the germline V gene (reference sequence). Losses at the gene ends were 9 bases for V and 7 bases for J; bases not matched to a gene: 7. The CDR3 covers 12 residues.